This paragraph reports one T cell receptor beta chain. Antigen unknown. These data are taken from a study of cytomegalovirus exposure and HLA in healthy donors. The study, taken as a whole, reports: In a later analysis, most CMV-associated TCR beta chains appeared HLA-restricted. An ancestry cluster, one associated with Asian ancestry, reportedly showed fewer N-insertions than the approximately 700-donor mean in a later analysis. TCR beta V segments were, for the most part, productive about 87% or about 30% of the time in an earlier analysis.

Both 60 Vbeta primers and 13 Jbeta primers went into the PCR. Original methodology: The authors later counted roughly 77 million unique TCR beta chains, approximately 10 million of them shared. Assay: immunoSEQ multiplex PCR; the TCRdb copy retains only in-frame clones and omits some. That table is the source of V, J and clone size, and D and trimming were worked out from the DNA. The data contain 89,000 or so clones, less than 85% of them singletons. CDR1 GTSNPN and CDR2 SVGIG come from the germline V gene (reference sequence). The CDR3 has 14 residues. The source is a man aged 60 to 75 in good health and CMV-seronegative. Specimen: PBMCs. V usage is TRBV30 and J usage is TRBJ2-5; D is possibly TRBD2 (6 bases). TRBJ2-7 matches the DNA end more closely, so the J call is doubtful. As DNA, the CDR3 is TGTGCCTGGACGAGCGGGCTGCCGCCATACGAGCAGTACTTC. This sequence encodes CAWTSGLPPYEQYF.